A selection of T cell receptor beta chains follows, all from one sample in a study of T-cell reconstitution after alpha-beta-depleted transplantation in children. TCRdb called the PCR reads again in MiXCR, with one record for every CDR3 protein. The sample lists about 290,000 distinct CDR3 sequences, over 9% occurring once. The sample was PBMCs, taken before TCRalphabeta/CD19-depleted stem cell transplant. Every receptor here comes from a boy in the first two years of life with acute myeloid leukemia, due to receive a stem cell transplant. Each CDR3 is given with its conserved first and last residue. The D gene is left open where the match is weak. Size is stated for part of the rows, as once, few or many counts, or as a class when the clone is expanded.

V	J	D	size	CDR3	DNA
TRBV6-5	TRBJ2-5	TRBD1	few	CASSYSGGGGETQYF	TGTGCCAGCAGTTACTCAGGGGGCGGTGGGGAGACCCAGTACTTC
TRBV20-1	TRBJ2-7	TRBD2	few	CSAIPRGGATYEQYF	TGCAGTGCTATCCCTCGCGGGGGGGCCACCTACGAGCAGTACTTC
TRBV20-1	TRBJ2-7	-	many	CSATGQGLGEQYF	TGCAGTGCTACGGGTCAGGGGTTAGGCGAGCAGTACTTC
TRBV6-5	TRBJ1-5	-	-	CASRHRGGDQPQHF	TGTGCCAGCCGACACCGGGGGGGGGATCAGCCCCAGCATTTT
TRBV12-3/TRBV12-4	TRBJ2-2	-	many	CASSHTGELFF	TGTGCCAGCAGCCACACCGGGGAGCTGTTTTTT
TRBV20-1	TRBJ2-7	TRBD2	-	CSARVVAGGSYEQYF	TGCAGTGCTAGAGTGGTAGCGGGGGGCTCATACGAGCAGTACTTC
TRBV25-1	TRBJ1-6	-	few	CASSDTDYNSPLHF	TGTGCCAGCAGTGACACGGATTATAATTCACCCCTCCACTTT
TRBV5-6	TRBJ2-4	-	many	CASSWSAGWNIQYF	TGTGCCAGCAGCTGGTCGGCAGGGTGGAACATTCAGTACTTC
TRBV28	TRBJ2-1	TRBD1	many	CASSLDRVQYNEQFF	TGTGCCAGCAGTCTTGACAGGGTACAGTACAATGAGCAGTTCTTC
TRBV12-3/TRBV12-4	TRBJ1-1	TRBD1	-	CASSFAQGLNTEAFF	TGTGCCAGCAGTTTCGCACAGGGGTTGAACACTGAAGCTTTCTTT
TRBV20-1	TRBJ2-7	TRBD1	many	CSAKTDRGFHEQYF	TGCAGTGCTAAGACGGACAGGGGGTTCCACGAGCAGTACTTC
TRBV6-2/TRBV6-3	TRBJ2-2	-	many	CASIPRYPRDPRTGELFF	TGTGCCAGCATTCCCCGATACCCCCGGGACCCCCGCACCGGGGAGCTGTTTTTT
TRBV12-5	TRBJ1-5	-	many	CASGLVRSNQPQHF	TGTGCTAGTGGTTTGGTACGGAGCAATCAGCCCCAGCATTTT
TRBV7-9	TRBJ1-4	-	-	CASSRSGAANEKLFF	TGTGCCAGCAGCAGATCAGGGGCAGCTAATGAAAAACTGTTTTTT